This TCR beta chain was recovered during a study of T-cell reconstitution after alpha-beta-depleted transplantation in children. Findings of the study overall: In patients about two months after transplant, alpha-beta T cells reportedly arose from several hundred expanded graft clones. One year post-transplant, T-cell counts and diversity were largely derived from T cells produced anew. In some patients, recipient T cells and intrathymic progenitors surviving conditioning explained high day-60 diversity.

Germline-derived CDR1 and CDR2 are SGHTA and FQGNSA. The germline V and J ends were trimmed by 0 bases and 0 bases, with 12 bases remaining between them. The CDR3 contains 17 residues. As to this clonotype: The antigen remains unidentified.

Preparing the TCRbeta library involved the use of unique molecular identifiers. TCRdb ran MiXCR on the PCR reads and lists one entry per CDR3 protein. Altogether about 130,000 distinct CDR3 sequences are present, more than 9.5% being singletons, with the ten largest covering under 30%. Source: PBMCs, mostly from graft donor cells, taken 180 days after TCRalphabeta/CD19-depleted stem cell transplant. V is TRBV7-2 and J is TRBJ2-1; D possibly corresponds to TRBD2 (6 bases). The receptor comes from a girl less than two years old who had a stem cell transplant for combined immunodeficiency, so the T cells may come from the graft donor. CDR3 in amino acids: CASSLAGGGSSYNEQFF. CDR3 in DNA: TGTGCCAGCAGCTTAGCGGGGGGTGGGAGCTCCTACAATGAGCAGTTCTTC. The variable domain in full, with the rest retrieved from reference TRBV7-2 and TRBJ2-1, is GAGVSQSPSNKVTEKGKDVELRCDPISGHTALYWYRQSLGQGLEFLIYFQGNSAPDKSGLPSDRFSAERTGGSVSTLTIQRTQQEDSAVYLCASSLAGGGSSYNEQFFGPGTRLTVL.